This T cell receptor beta chain was found in a study of blood T cell repertoires in COVID-19. V shed 4 bases and J 5 bases; nucleotides not matched to a gene: 6. Germline V gives CDR1 KGHDR, CDR2 SFDVKD. The CDR3 is 15 residues long. This clone was picked up one time. Data came from immunoSEQ multiplex PCR; TCRdb stores just in-frame clones and leaves some out. The sample includes about 150,000 clones, approximately 90% of them seen just once. Sequencing was carried out using peripheral blood. The TCR comes from a human donor in a cohort sampled during active COVID-19. V gene TRBV24-1 combines with J gene TRBJ2-1; 8 positions match TRBD2. The CDR3 is CATSDLSGTNNEQFF. The CDR3 DNA sequence: TGTGCCACCAGTGACCTTAGCGGGACGAACAATGAGCAGTTCTTC.